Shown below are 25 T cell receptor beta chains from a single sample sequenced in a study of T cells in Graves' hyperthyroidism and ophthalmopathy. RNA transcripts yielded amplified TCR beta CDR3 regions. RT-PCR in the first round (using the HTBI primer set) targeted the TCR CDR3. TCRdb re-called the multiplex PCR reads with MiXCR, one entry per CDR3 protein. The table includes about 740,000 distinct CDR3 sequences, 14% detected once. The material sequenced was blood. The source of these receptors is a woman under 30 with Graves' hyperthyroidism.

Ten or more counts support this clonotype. The CDR3 DNA reads as TGCAGTGCTAGAGATAAAGGAATCGACTATGGCTACACCTTC. Encoded protein: CSARDKGIDYGYTF. The chain links TRBV20-1 to TRBJ1-2, with D uncertain. V lost 0 bases and J lost 3, with 11 bases in between. Germline CDR1 reads DFQATT; CDR2 reads SNEGSKA (reference sequence). The CDR3 length is 14 residues.

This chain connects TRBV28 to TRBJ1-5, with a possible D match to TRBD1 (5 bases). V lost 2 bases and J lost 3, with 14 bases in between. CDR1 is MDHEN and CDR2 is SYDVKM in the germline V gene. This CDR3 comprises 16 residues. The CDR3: CASSLRGIPYNQPQHF. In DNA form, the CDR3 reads TGTGCCAGCAGTTTACGGGGGATCCCTTACAATCAGCCCCAGCATTTT.

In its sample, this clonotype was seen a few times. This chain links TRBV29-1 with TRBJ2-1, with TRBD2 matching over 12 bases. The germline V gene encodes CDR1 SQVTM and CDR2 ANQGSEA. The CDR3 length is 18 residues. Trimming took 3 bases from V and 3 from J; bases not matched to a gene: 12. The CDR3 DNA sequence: TGCAGCGTTGACGAGCCCGGACTAGCGGGAACCAACTACAATGAGCAGTTCTTC. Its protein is CSVDEPGLAGTNYNEQFF.

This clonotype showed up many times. As DNA, the CDR3 is TGCAGTGCTAGAGATTTTTCAGGACTAGCGGGAGGGCCGAGCAATGAGCAGTTCTTC. Its translation: CSARDFSGLAGGPSNEQFF. The chain has TRBV20-1 and TRBJ2-1; 15 nucleotides line up with TRBD2. CDR1 is DFQATT, CDR2 SNEGSKA, per germline (reference sequence). The CDR3 runs to 19 residues. V lost 0 bases and J lost 6; bases outside the gene matches: 12.

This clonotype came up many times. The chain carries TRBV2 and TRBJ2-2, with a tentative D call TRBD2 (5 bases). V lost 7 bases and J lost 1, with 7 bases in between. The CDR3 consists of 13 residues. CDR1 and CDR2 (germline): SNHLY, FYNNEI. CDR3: CASKSGNTGELFF. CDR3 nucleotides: TGTGCCAGCAAAAGCGGGAACACCGGGGAGCTGTTTTTT. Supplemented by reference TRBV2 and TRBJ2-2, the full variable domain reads EPEVTQTPSHQVTQMGQEVILRCVPISNHLYFYWYRQILGQKVEFLVSFYNNEISEKSEIFDDQFSVERPDGSNFTLKIRSTKLEDSAMYFCASKSGNTGELFFGEGSRLTVL.

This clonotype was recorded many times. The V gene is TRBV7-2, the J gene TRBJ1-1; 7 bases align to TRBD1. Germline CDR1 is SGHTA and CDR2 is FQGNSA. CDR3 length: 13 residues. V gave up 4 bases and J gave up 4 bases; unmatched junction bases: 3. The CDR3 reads CASSSRGPTEAFF. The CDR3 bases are TGTGCCAGCAGCTCAAGGGGGCCCACTGAAGCTTTCTTT. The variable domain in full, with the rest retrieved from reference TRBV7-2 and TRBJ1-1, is GAGVSQSPSNKVTEKGKDVELRCDPISGHTALYWYRQSLGQGLEFLIYFQGNSAPDKSGLPSDRFSAERTGGSVSTLTIQRTQQEDSAVYLCASSSRGPTEAFFGQGTRLTVV.

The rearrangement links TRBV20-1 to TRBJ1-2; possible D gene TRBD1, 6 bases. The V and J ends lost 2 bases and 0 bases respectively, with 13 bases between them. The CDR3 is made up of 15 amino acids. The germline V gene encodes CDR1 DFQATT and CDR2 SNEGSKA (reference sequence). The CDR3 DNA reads TGCAGTGCTAGAACTCAGGGGACCCCTAACTATGGCTACACCTTC. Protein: CSARTQGTPNYGYTF.

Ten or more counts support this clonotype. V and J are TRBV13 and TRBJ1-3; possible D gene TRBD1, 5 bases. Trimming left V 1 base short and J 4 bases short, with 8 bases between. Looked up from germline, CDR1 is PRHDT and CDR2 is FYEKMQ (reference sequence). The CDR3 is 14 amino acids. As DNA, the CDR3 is TGTGCCAGCAGCTTAGCAGGGTACGGAAACACCATATATTTT. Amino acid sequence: CASSLAGYGNTIYF.

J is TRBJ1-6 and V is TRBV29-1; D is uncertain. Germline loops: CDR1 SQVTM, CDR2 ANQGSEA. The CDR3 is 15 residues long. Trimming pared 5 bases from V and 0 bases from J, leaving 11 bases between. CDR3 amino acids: CSVREGSSYNSPLHF. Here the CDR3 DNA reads TGCAGCGTTCGGGAGGGCAGCTCCTATAATTCACCCCTCCACTTT.

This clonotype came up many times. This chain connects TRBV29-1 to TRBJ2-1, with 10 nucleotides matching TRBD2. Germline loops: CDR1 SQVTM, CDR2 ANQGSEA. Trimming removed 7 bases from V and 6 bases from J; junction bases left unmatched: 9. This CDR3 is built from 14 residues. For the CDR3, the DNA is TGCAGCGCTGCATTAGCGGGAGGTACCAATGAGCAGTTCTTC. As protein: CSAALAGGTNEQFF.

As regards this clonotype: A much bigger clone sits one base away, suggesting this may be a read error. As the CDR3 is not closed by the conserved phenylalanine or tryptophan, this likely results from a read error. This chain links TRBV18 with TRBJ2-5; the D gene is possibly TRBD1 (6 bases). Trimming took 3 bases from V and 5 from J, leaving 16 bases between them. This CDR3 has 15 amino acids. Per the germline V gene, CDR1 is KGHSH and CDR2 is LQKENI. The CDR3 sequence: CASSPLQGRAETQYL. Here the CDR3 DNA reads TGTGCCAGCTCACCCCTACAGGGACGGGCCGAGACCCAGTACCTC.

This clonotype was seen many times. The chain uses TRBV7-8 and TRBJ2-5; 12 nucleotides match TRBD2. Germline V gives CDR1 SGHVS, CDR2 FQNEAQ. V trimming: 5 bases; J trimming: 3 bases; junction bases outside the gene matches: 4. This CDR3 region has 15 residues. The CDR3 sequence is CASSDLAGGEETQYF. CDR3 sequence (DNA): TGTGCCAGCAGCGACCTAGCGGGAGGGGAAGAGACCCAGTACTTC. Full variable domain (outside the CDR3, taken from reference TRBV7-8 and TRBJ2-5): GAGVSQSPRYKVAKRGQDVALRCDPISGHVSLFWYQQALGQGPEFLTYFQNEAQLDKSGLPSDRFFAERPEGSVSTLKIQRTQQEDSAVYLCASSDLAGGEETQYFGPGTRLLVL.

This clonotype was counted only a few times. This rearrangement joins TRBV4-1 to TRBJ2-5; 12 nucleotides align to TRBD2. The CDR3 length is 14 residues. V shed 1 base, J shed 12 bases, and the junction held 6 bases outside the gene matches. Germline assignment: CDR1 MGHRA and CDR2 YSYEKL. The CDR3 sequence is CASSQALAGGPKYF. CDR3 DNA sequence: TGCGCCAGCAGCCAAGCGCTAGCGGGAGGGCCGAAGTACTTC.

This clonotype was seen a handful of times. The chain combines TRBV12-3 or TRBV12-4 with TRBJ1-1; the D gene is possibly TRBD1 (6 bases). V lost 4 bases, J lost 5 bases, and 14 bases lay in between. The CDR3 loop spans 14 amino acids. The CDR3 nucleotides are TGTGCCAGCAGTTCACAACAGGGTTATACTGAAGCTTTCTTT. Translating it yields CASSSQQGYTEAFF.

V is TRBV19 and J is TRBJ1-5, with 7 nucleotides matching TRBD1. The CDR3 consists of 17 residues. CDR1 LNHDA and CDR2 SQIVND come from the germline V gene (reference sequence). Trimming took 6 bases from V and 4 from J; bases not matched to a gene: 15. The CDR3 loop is CASSQQPGQLRNQPQHF. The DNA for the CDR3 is TGTGCCAGTAGCCAACAACCGGGACAGCTTCGGAATCAGCCCCAGCATTTT. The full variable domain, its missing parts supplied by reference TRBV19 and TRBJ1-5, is DGGITQSPKYLFRKEGQNVTLSCEQNLNHDAMYWYRQDPGQGLRLIYYSQIVNDFQKGDIAEGYSVSREKKESFPLTVTSAQKNPTAFYLCASSQQPGQLRNQPQHFGDGTRLSIL.

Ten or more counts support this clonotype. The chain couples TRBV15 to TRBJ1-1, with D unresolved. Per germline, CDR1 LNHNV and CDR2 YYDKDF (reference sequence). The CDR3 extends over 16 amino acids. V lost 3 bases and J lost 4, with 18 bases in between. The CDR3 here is CATSRVPSYAGTEAFF. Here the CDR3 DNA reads TGTGCCACCAGCAGGGTACCTTCCTACGCGGGCACTGAAGCTTTCTTT.

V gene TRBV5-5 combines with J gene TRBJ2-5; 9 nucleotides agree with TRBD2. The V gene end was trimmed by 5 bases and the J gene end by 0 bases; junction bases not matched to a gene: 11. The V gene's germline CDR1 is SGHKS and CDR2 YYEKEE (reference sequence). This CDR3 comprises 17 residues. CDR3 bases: TGTGCCAGCAGACCAGCGGGGGGTAGCGGGCACCAAGAGACCCAGTACTTC. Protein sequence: CASRPAGGSGHQETQYF.

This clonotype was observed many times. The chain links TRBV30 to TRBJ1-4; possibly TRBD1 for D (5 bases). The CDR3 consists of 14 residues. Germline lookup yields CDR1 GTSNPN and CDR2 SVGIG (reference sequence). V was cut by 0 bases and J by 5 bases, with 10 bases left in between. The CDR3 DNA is TGTGCCTGGAGTGTGGGGGGGAGAAATGAAAAACTGTTTTTT. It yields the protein CAWSVGGRNEKLFF.

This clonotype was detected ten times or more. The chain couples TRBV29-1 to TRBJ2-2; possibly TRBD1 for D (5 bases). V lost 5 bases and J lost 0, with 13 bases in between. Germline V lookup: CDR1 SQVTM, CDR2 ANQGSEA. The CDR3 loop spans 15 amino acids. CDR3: CSVQGGVANTGELFF. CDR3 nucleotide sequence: TGCAGCGTTCAGGGCGGAGTGGCGAACACCGGGGAGCTGTTTTTT.

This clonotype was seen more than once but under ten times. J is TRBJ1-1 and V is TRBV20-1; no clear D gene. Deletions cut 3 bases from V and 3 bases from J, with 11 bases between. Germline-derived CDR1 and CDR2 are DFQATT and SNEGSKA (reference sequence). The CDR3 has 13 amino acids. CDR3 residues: CSASAPSDTEAFF. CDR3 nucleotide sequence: TGCAGTGCTAGTGCCCCTTCGGACACTGAAGCTTTCTTT.

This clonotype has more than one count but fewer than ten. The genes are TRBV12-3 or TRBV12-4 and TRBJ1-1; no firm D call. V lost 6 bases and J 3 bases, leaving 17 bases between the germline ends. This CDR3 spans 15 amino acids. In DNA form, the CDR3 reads TGTGCCAGCAGCCGTAGCGTTAGTGGGGACACTGAAGCTTTCTTT. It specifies CASSRSVSGDTEAFF.

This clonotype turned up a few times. The CDR3 region is CASRTKVIRGTEAFF. CDR3 DNA sequence: TGTGCCAGCCGAACAAAAGTCATCAGGGGCACTGAAGCTTTCTTT. The chain carries TRBV18 and TRBJ1-1; possibly TRBD1 for D (6 bases). Trimming pared 8 bases from V and 4 bases from J, leaving 20 bases between. This CDR3 region has 15 residues. Germline CDR1 KGHSH, CDR2 LQKENI.

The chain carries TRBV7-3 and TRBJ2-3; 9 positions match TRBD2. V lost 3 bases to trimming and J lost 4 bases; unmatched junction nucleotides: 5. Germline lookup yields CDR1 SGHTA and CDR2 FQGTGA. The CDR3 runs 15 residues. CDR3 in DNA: TGTGCCAGCAGCTTCCGCGGGAGGGCCTCAGATACGCAGTATTTT. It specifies CASSFRGRASDTQYF.

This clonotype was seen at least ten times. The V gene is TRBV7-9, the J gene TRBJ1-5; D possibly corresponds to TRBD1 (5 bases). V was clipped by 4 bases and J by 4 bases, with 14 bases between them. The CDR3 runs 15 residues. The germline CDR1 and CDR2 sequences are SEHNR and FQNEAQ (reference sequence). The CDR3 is CASSSAGARNQPQHF. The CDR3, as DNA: TGTGCCAGCAGCTCCGCCGGGGCCAGGAATCAGCCCCAGCATTTT.

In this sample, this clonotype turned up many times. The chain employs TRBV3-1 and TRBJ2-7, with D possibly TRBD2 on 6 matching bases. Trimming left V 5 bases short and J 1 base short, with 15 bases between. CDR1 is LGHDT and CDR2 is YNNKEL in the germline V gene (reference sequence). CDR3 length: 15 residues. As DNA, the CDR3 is TGTGCCAGCAGCGAATCCTCTAGCGTATCCTACGAGCAGTACTTC. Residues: CASSESSSVSYEQYF.